This section outlines one T cell receptor beta chain sequence together with its context. The antigen is unknown. Germline-derived CDR1 and CDR2 are SNHLY and FYNNEI. The V and J ends lost 3 bases and 5 bases respectively, with 11 bases between them. CDR3 size: 14 residues. The sample belongs to a study of shared clonotypes between healthy human individuals. Study-level background: Three plates were used per donor for CD4 naive, three for CD4 memory, two for CD8 naive and one for CD8 memory. Study results and limitations: A small donor pool kept down the genetic and exposure-history diversity that was represented. Clonotype sharing levels among donors were expected to vary with sequencing depth.

Sequenced by immunoSEQ multiplex PCR; TCRdb stores in-frame clones only, minus some. The sample lists about 380,000 clones; roughly 96% were seen once. CD45RO+ cells went into CD8 memory alongside CCR7-negative CD45RA+ TemRA cells. This sequence joins TRBV2 and TRBJ2-1, with D possibly matching TRBD1 (5 bases). The clonotype comes from a man aged 25-45 years in good health. Material for sequencing was memory CD8+ T cells sorted from blood. Subset defined: CD45RO+ cells pooled with CCR7-negative TemRA cells. CDR3 nucleotides: TGTGCCAGCAGTGATCGCCAGGGCAACAATGAGCAGTTCTTC. Translating gives CASSDRQGNNEQFF.